The clone carrying this TCR beta chain was seen ten or more times. Its antigen is as yet unknown. This sample was taken from a study of T cells in Graves' hyperthyroidism and ophthalmopathy. Study-level background: Peripheral blood sampling occurred at initial diagnosis, before any treatment. Study findings and constraints: A 13 V-J model separated ophthalmopathy from stable hyperthyroidism.

The source material, RNA transcripts, was used to amplify TCR beta CDR3 regions. Carried out on the TCR CDR3, a first-round RT-PCR used the HTBI primer set. One entry per CDR3 protein results from TCRdb running MiXCR on the multiplex PCR reads. The table shows around 700,000 distinct CDR3 sequences, with under 20% occurring only once. Patients aged 18 to 65 had newly diagnosed hyperthyroidism of under 2 months' duration. Trimming shortened V by 3 bases and J by 1 base, and 7 bases separated the two germline ends. The CDR3 consists of 14 residues. The germline V gene encodes CDR1 KGHSH and CDR2 LQKENI.

Source material: blood. The chain is built from TRBV18 and TRBJ2-4, with unresolved D. This receptor was identified in a woman between 50 and 59 years old with Graves' hyperthyroidism that later progressed to Graves' ophthalmopathy. CDR3 loop: CASSPSGAKNIQYF. CDR3 DNA sequence: TGTGCCAGCTCACCTAGTGGGGCCAAAAACATTCAGTACTTC.